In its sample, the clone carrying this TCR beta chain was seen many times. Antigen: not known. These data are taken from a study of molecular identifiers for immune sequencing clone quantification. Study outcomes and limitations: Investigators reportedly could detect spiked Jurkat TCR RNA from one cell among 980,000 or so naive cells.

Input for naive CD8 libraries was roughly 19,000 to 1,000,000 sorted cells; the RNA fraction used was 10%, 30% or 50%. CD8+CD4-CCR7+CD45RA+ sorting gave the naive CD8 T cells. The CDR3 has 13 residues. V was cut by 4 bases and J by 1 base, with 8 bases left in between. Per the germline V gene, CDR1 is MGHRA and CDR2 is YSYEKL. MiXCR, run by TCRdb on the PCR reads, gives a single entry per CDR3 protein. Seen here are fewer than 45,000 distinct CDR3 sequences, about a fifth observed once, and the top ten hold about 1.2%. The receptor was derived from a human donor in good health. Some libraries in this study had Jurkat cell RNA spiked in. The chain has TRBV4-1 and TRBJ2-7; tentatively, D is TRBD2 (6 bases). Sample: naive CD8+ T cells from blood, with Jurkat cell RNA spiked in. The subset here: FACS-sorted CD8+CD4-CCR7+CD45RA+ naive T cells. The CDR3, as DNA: TGCGCCAGCAGCCTGGGGGGTTCCTACGAGCAGTACTTC. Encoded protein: CASSLGGSYEQYF.